This entry concerns a single T cell receptor beta chain. With 60 Vbeta and 13 Jbeta primers, the PCR was carried out. The assay was immunoSEQ multiplex PCR, and TCRdb's table has in-frame clones only and misses some. The repertoire consists of roughly 92,000 clones, with 65% to 90% occurring once and the leading ten covering approximately 4%. The sample is drawn from a study of cytomegalovirus exposure and HLA in healthy donors. The source of this sequence is an older woman in good health and CMV-seropositive. The sequencing input was PBMCs.

The DNA of the CDR3 is TGTGCCTGGAGTCGGCCGGGACAGTCACCAACTAATGAAAAACTGTTTTTT. The encoded protein is CAWSRPGQSPTNEKLFF. J is TRBJ1-4 and V is TRBV30; TRBD1 agrees at 7 bases. Germline V gives CDR1 GTSNPN, CDR2 SVGIG (reference sequence). Trimming took 2 bases from V and 0 from J; bases not matched to a gene: 9. The CDR3 runs 17 residues. The entire variable domain, with the rest obtained from reference TRBV30 and TRBJ1-4, is as follows: SQTIHQWPATLVQPVGSPLSLECTVEGTSNPNLYWYRQAAGRGLQLLFYSVGIGQISSEVPQNLSASRPQDRQFILSSKKLLLSDSGFYLCAWSRPGQSPTNEKLFFGSGTQLSVL.